This T cell receptor beta chain was sequenced in a study of blood T cell repertoires in COVID-19. Background on the study: Sites in the United States, Italy and Spain provided acute and convalescent COVID-19 samples.

Method: immunoSEQ multiplex PCR; TCRdb's copy keeps in-frame clones and lacks some. This sample has roughly 260,000 clones; more than 85% occur once, and the top ten carry 2.6%. CDR1 is MNHEY, CDR2 SVGAGI, per germline. Trimming left V 5 bases short and J 1 base short, with 11 bases between. There are 14 residues in the CDR3. Seattle's cohort entered during active infection and was followed longitudinally. This chain joins TRBV6-5 and TRBJ2-5; D remains ambiguous. This receptor was obtained from a person aged 18 to 35 with COVID-19, enrolled during active disease. Specimen: peripheral blood. In nucleotides, the CDR3 is TGTGCCAGCAGTAGTCGACAACTCCAAGAGACCCAGTACTTC. This gives the protein CASSSRQLQETQYF.